This TCR beta chain originates from a study of tumor and adjacent non-tumor tissue in lung cancer. Study-level information: There were fewer than 15 adenocarcinoma, a couple of squamous cell carcinoma and 1 small cell lung cancer cases. Whole-study findings and limits: Normal lung showed higher cumulative top 100 clone frequency than tumor. TCR diversity was significantly greater in tumor than normal lung tissue.

CDR1 MNHEY and CDR2 SVGEGT come from the germline V gene. Trimming cost V 11 bases and J 3 bases, with 16 bases left between them. The CDR3 covers 14 residues. Remarks on this clonotype: Antigen unknown. Being one base from a much bigger clone, this may be a read error.

A modified ARM-PCR protocol with three rounds of nested PCR amplified TCRbeta. TCRdb reprocessed the multiplex PCR reads via MiXCR and lists one record per CDR3 protein. Among 120,000 or so distinct CDR3 sequences listed, 66% were seen once. RNA was extracted from bulk tissue without any cell sorting. This TCR was sampled from a man aged 25-45 years with non-small cell lung cancer. V is TRBV6-2 or TRBV6-3 and J is TRBJ2-2; the D gene is possibly TRBD2 (5 bases). The sequencing sample was made of lung tumor tissue. CDR3 sequence: CAASQWEYTGELFF. CDR3 DNA: TGTGCCGCGAGTCAGTGGGAGTACACCGGGGAGCTGTTTTTT.